This T cell receptor beta chain comes out of a study of cytomegalovirus exposure and HLA in healthy donors (dated by TCRdb to the late 2010s). Study-wide context: An earlier analysis of a few hundred of the donors reported about 300 Gb of sequence data and 117 million unique TCR beta sequences obtained from approximately 180 million T cells. Around 320 gigabases of sequencing data and around 87 million unique TCR sequences were included in an early release covering about 600 HLA-typed donors. Of the roughly 400 genotyped donors, over 65% fell in the genetic ancestry cluster associated with self-reported Caucasian donors. The study aimed to test whether cataloging public T cell receptors could reveal signatures of past pathogen exposure. Using immunosequencing, the study profiled T cell repertoires from 666 subjects and related those repertoires to cytomegalovirus serostatus. A separate validation cohort of 100 to 150 different subjects was used in addition to the 666-subject first cohort. To predict cytomegalovirus infection status, the study combined high-throughput TCR immunosequencing, statistical association of individual TCRs with disease status, and machine learning. To study patterns of TCR occurrence, a later analysis re-analyzed previously published TCR beta repertoires from around 660 donors and added high-resolution HLA genotyping. In the later analysis, no new phenotypic data were used to find candidate immune exposures; instead, reliance was placed on TCR beta sequences and their occurrence across donors. An earlier analysis of 500 to 750 of the donors applied high-throughput TCR beta sequencing to assess whether each TCR beta V gene segment acted as functional or pseudogenic. Alongside the repertoire data, information on donor age, sex, ethnicity and CMV serostatus was compiled. In a later genetic analysis, genome-wide SNP genotypes for 398 of the 666 donors were used, and that subset was treated as a discovery cohort. All discovery cohort repertoires had been generated on a single sequencing platform. HLA typing covered class I and class II loci at four-digit resolution. The number of typed donors differed by locus: about 620-630 for A, B, C, DRB1 and DQB1; 500 to 550 for DQA1; around 610 for DPA1; and roughly 450 for DPB1. A few DR-DQ haplotypes were handled as single units for association and clustering because linkage in the cohort was strong. Across some 400 genotyped donors of the cohort, an average of about 200,000 unique TCR beta nucleotide sequences per donor were sequenced, and 15% to 20% of those sequences were non-productive. What the work shows at the level of the full study, not this receptor alone: The authors suggested that the approach could potentially be extended to other disease states and immunological phenotypes. An earlier analysis of around 500 of the donors showed that most TCR beta V segments appeared in productive rearrangements either about 87% or about 30% of the time, which broadly matched IMGT annotations. In a later analysis, several top co-occurrence clusters were reported to appear linked to parvovirus B19, influenza, CMV and Epstein-Barr virus. The classifier was reported to diagnose cytomegalovirus status with high specificity and sensitivity in both the original and validation cohorts. A later genetic analysis reported fewer N-insertions in productive TCRs among donors in an Asian-associated ancestry cluster than the approximately 670-donor mean. Linkage disequilibrium might explain the correlated functional status among segregating V segments, but an unknown experimental factor could not be excluded. According to a later analysis, most CMV-associated TCR beta chains appeared to be HLA-restricted, and the HLA associations seemed to be driven largely by CMV exposure. Sequencing depth was assumed to be roughly uniform across donors in the presence/absence analyses, though that assumption may not hold. About 17 rarely observed V segments, including chromosome 9 orphons, were excluded from the earlier analysis of approximately 600 of the donors because counts were too low. Because some donors lacked HLA typing at each locus, the association tests relied only on the typed subset. A cluster of highly shared sequence variants was judged likely to represent a technical artifact of the sequencing pipeline. A later analysis found that TCR association rates varied across HLA loci, with DRB1 alleles showing the most associated TCRs and HLA-C alleles the fewest. A further reported finding was that TCR beta sequences accurately predicted the HLA-A and HLA-B alleles for most subjects in the first cohort. A total of 150 to 200 TCR beta chains were listed by the study as associated with cytomegalovirus. CMV serostatus was the only immune exposure information available for the cohort. A later analysis associated about 17,000 TCR beta sequences with specific HLA alleles at a false discovery rate of 0.05. An association between a missense DCLRE1C variant and V-gene and J-gene trimming of TCR beta chains was found in a later genetic analysis and replicated in an independent cohort. In a later analysis, HLA-associated TCR beta chains showed more clonal expansion and lower generation probabilities than non-associated chains that were equally common. Across donors, most TCR sequences were observed very rarely, whereas some public TCRs were present in many individuals. When HLA alleles, especially DR and DQ, strongly co-occurred, attributing TCR associations to individual alleles was difficult. A few of the identified cytomegalovirus-associated TCR beta chains were confirmed in vitro to be specific for cytomegalovirus antigens. Only TCR beta chains were sequenced in this cohort, and the absence of alpha or paired-chain data limited detectable features. Some IMGT-functional V segments, including TRBV6-2 and TRBV6-3, could not be told apart with the 87-base-pair reads, so those segments were excluded.

Libraries were made using the immunoSEQ multiplex PCR assay. For the multiplex PCR, a mixture combining 60 forward primers for TCR Vbeta segments and 13 reverse primers for TCR Jbeta segments was used. The CDR3 region of rearranged TCR beta genes was amplified from genomic DNA by a multiplex PCR assay. The Illumina HiSeq System was used to sequence the amplified TCR beta libraries as 87-base-pair reads. Per the original workflow: A later analysis tallied roughly 80 million unique TCR beta chains across the 666 repertoires, and around 9.9 million of those chains were shared by two or more donors. A nearest-neighbor algorithm error-corrected the raw reads and collapsed the reads into unique sequences, merging closely related sequences to remove PCR and sequencing errors. V, D and J gene segments were assigned by aligning CDR3 sequences to IMGT reference sequences. For a sequence to be retained, a match of at least six nucleotides to both a V gene segment and a J gene segment was required. A rearrangement counted as productive if the CDR3 had no stop codons and remained in frame with V and J, and every other rearrangement counted as non-productive. Following IMGT convention, CDR3 was defined as the stretch from the second conserved V-encoded cysteine to the conserved J-encoded phenylalanine. Sequences without an unambiguous match to a single V gene segment were excluded from the earlier analysis of several hundred of the donors. An earlier analysis of roughly 590 of the donors called V segments functional above 56.7% productive rearrangements and segregating when the between-donor standard deviation exceeded 5%. A statistical classification framework was developed to diagnose cytomegalovirus status using the catalog of TCR beta chain sequences. A later analysis assigned V and J genes by comparing TCR nucleotide sequences with IMGT/GENE-DB human TR gene sequences. The TCRdist pipeline was used in a later analysis to assign CDR3 sequences and most-parsimonious VDJ recombination scenarios. A later analysis defined each TCR beta chain by its CDR3 amino acid sequence plus V-gene family, and excluded reads lacking a unique V-gene family. In a later analysis, 450 to 600 highly shared, low-generation-probability nucleotide sequences were removed to address suspected cross-contamination and a sequencing artifact. In a later analysis, a clonal expansion index was calculated for each public chain from normalized within-repertoire ranks of inferred template counts. In a later analysis, generation probabilities were computed with a VDJ recombination model fitted to out-of-frame rearrangements, and the resulting probabilities were checked against IGoR. Hypergeometric tests were used in a later analysis to score TCR-TCR, TCR-HLA and TCR-CMV co-occurrence, with a repertoire-size bias correction applied to the TCR pairs. A later analysis estimated false discovery rates by permuting HLA or CMV assignments 20 times. In a later analysis, co-occurring TCRs were grouped with DBSCAN, and TCRdist sequence similarity was added when clustering was performed within HLA-allele-positive subsets. Repertoires with fewer than 30,000 or more than 120,000 public chains were left out of co-occurrence clustering, as were a handful of repertoires with anomalous nucleotide sharing. Not all clones reach the TCRdb copy of this immuneACCESS table, which keeps in-frame sequences only. Checked studies attribute under half of the gap to unresolved V genes and leave the rest unexplained. That table supplies the V and J calls and clone size; D and trimming were determined from the DNA. This sample comprises roughly 200,000 clones, more than 75% of them detected only once. In total, the top ten clones hold about 1.2% of the sample.

CDR1 SQVTM and CDR2 ANQGSEA were looked up in the germline V gene. Inclusive of the bounding cysteine and phenylalanine, the CDR3 is 13 residues long. The DNA shown is the 39-base CDR3, in frame from base 1. V drops 7 bases and J drops 3 bases, leaving 10 bases in between. The cohort was made up of 650 to 700 healthy bone marrow donors. Cohort members were all nominally healthy when sampled, although unrecorded immune exposures were likely present. The donor was CMV seronegative and was included in the group of several hundred seronegative cohort members. Every donor gave a peripheral blood sample, and the peripheral blood mononuclear cells from that sample were used for TCR beta sequencing. The Qiagen DNeasy Blood Extraction Kit was used to extract genomic DNA from the blood cell samples. About this clone: The clone's antigen remains unknown. The input lacks base qualities; no much larger clone sits a single base away.

What was sequenced was PBMCs. The receptor chain draws on TRBV29-1 and TRBJ1-6, with no confident D gene call. The sequence was obtained from a man aged 25-45 years in good health and CMV-seronegative. Read as DNA, the sequence is TGCAGCGGAAAGACTAGCTATAATTCACCCCTCCACTTT. Translation gives CSGKTSYNSPLHF. Supplemented by the reference TRBV29-1 and TRBJ1-6 proteins around the CDR3, the complete variable domain is SAVISQKPSRDICQRGTSLTIQCQVDSQVTMMFWYRQQPGQSLTLIATANQGSEATYESGFVIDKFPISRPNLTFSTLTVSNMSPEDSSIYLCSGKTSYNSPLHFGNGTRLTVT.